This T cell receptor (beta chain) was documented in a study of identical twins. TCRdb used MiXCR to reprocess the 5' RACE reads, holding one entry per CDR3 protein. The profile covers about 810,000 distinct CDR3 sequences, with roughly an eighth appearing a single time and about 1.6% taken by the ten largest. Germline lookup yields CDR1 KGHDR and CDR2 SFDVKD. The V and J ends lost 0 bases and 2 bases respectively, with 13 bases between them. This CDR3 is built from 17 residues. These data were also reused for a study on yellow fever vaccine responses in identical twins.

The TCR originated in a woman under 30 in good health. The V gene is TRBV24-1, the J gene TRBJ2-1, with D tentatively TRBD1 (6 bases). The material sequenced was PBMCs. The CDR3 reads CATSDLKVQGPYNEQFF. CDR3 DNA sequence: TGTGCCACCAGTGATTTGAAGGTGCAGGGGCCCTACAATGAGCAGTTCTTC.